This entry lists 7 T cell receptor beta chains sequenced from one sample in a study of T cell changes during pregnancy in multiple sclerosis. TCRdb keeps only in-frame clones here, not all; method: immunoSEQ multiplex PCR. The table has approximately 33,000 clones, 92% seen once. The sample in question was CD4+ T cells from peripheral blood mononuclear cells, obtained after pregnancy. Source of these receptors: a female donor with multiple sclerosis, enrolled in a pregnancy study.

CDR3 sequence: CASSSTGSLNTGELFF. Written as DNA, the CDR3 is TGTGCCAGCAGTTCTACAGGCAGCCTCAACACCGGGGAGCTGTTTTTT. The chain carries TRBV6-6 and TRBJ2-2; D possibly corresponds to TRBD1 (5 bases). The CDR3 length is 16 residues. Germline V gene data show CDR1 as MNHNY and CDR2 as SVGAGI (reference sequence). With 4 bases removed from V and 2 bases from J, the gap between germline ends came to 14 bases.

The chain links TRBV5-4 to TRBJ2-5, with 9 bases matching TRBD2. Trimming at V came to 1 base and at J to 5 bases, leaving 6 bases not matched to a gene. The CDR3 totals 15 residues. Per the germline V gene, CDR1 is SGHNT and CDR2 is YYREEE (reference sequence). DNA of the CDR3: TGTGCCAGCAGCTTGCGGCGGGGGGGCGGGGAGACCCAGTACTTC. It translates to CASSLRRGGGETQYF.

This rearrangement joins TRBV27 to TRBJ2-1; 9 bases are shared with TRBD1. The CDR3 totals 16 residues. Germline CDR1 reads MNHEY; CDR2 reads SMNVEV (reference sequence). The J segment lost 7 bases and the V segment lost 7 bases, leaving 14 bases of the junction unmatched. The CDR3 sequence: CASTLHRTGARNEQFF. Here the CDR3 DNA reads TGTGCCAGCACCCTACACAGGACAGGGGCCAGGAATGAGCAGTTCTTC.

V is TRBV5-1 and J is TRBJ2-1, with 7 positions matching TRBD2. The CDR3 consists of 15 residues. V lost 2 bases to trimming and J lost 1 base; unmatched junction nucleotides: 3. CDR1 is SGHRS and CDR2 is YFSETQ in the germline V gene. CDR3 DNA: TGCGCCAGCAGCTTCCCTAGCGGATCCTACAATGAGCAGTTCTTC. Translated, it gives CASSFPSGSYNEQFF.

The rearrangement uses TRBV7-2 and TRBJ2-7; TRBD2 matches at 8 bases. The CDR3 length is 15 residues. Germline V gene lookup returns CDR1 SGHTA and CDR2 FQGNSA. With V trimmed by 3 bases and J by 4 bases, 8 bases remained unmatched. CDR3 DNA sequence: TGTGCCAGCAGCTTCGACACTAGCGGCCTATACGAGCAGTACTTC. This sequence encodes CASSFDTSGLYEQYF.

The CDR3 reads CASSYSRGPDTEAFF. The CDR3 DNA sequence: TGTGCCAGCAGTTACTCCAGGGGCCCGGACACTGAAGCTTTCTTT. This chain connects TRBV6-6 to TRBJ1-1; weak D call: TRBD1 (6 bases). This CDR3 region has 15 residues. Germline V lookup: CDR1 MNHNY, CDR2 SVGAGI (reference sequence). The V end lost 0 bases, the J end lost 3 bases, and 11 bases lay between the germline ends.

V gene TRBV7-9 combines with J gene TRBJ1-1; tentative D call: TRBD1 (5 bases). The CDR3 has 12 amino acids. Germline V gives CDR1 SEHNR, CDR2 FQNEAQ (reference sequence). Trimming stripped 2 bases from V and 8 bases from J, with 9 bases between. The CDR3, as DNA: TGTGCCAGCAGCTTAACACAGGACGAAGCTTTCTTT. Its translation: CASSLTQDEAFF.